The 19 T cell receptor beta chains presented below share a single source sample, sequenced in a study of T cell responses to AZD1222 COVID-19 vaccine. TCRdb's table, derived via immunoSEQ multiplex PCR, lists solely in-frame clones and lacks some. The top ten hold around 20% of the sample, which has 65,000 to 75,000 clones, approximately 80% seen once. This sample comprised peripheral blood, obtained on day 0 of AZD1222 vaccination. Source of these receptors: an adult in good health.

The V and J genes are TRBV2 and TRBJ1-1; 7 positions match TRBD1. The CDR3 consists of 14 residues. V shed 7 bases and J 5 bases; nucleotides not matched to a gene: 10. Germline CDR1 and CDR2: SNHLY and FYNNEI. Written as DNA, the CDR3 is TGTGCCAGCAATCAGGGGCAGGGGGTGACTGAAGCTTTCTTT. Its protein product is CASNQGQGVTEAFF.

This clone was found a few times. J is TRBJ2-5 and V is TRBV5-1; maybe TRBD1 (5 bases). Deletions cut 4 bases from V and 6 bases from J, with 19 bases between. This CDR3 is built from 15 residues. Germline loops: CDR1 SGHRS, CDR2 YFSETQ. CDR3 bases: TGCGCCAGCAGCCCTACCACAGGCAGTCTCAAGACCCAGTACTTC. Its translation is CASSPTTGSLKTQYF.

As DNA, the CDR3 is TGTGCCAGCACTAGGACAGGGGCCTACAATGAGCAGTTCTTC. It translates to CASTRTGAYNEQFF. The chain is built from TRBV6-5 and TRBJ2-1, with TRBD1 matching over 9 bases. Germline V CDR1 and CDR2: MNHEY, SVGAGI. There are 14 residues in the CDR3. The V gene end was trimmed by 7 bases and the J gene end by 2 bases; junction bases not matched to a gene: 3.

This clone is medium-sized within its sample. V and J are TRBV11-2 and TRBJ2-1; D tentatively reads TRBD1 or TRBD2 (5 bases each). Germline values: CDR1 SGHAT, CDR2 FQNNGV. The CDR3 spans 14 residues. Trimming removed 6 bases at V and 10 bases at J, with 19 bases between. CDR3 loop: CASRRDGYVGEQFF. The CDR3 nucleotides are TGTGCCAGCAGACGGGACGGGTACGTAGGCGAGCAGTTCTTC.

The genes are TRBV7-4 and TRBJ1-4, with D possibly TRBD1 on 6 matching bases. Per the germline V gene, CDR1 is SGHVT and CDR2 is SQSDAQ. This CDR3 has 15 residues. The germline V and J ends were trimmed by 8 bases and 5 bases, with 18 bases remaining between them. CDR3 in DNA: TGTGCCAGCGCCAACGGGGGGGCGCGGAATGAAAAACTGTTTTTT. It encodes CASANGGARNEKLFF.

This clone was picked up a small number of times. The chain joins TRBV30 to TRBJ1-3; D perhaps matches TRBD1 (5 bases). V was trimmed by 2 bases and J by 0 bases, leaving 8 bases between them. This CDR3 contains 14 residues. Per the germline V gene, CDR1 is GTSNPN and CDR2 is SVGIG (reference sequence). CDR3 in DNA: TGTGCCTGGAGTCAGGGACGCTCTGGAAACACCATATATTTT. It yields the protein CAWSQGRSGNTIYF.

The chain employs TRBV7-2 and TRBJ2-7; TRBD2 agrees at 12 bases. The germline CDR1 and CDR2 sequences are SGHTA and FQGNSA. CDR3 length: 16 amino acids. Trimming cost V 5 bases and J 2 bases; bases outside gene matches: 7. CDR3: CASSLDLAGGTYEQYF. The CDR3 bases are TGTGCCAGCAGCCTAGACCTAGCGGGGGGGACCTACGAGCAGTACTTC. The full variable domain, in which reference TRBV7-2 and TRBJ2-7 provide the parts outside the CDR3, is GAGVSQSPSNKVTEKGKDVELRCDPISGHTALYWYRQSLGQGLEFLIYFQGNSAPDKSGLPSDRFSAERTGGSVSTLTIQRTQQEDSAVYLCASSLDLAGGTYEQYFGPGTRLTVT.

This chain links TRBV30 with TRBJ1-1; D unclear. Per the germline V gene, CDR1 is GTSNPN and CDR2 is SVGIG (reference sequence). The V gene lost 4 bases and the J gene lost 0 bases, with 15 bases spanning the gap. This CDR3 comprises 15 residues. Here the CDR3 DNA reads TGTGCCTGGAAAGTAGAAAGCCGACTGAACACTGAAGCTTTCTTT. The encoded protein is CAWKVESRLNTEAFF.

The chain employs TRBV10-3 and TRBJ2-1, with 12 positions matching TRBD2. From germline, CDR1 is ENHRY and CDR2 SYGVKD. V dropped 4 bases and J dropped 5; count of bases not matched to a gene: 0. This CDR3 is 14 amino acids long. CDR3 nucleotide sequence: TGTGCCATCAGTGGACTAGCGGGAGACAATGAGCAGTTCTTC. As protein: CAISGLAGDNEQFF.

The V call is TRBV15, the J call TRBJ1-4; TRBD1 might be the D (6 bases). The CDR3 loop spans 14 amino acids. Germline CDR1 is LNHNV and CDR2 is YYDKDF (reference sequence). Trimming removed 1 base from V and 8 bases from J, with 11 bases in between. CDR3 sequence reads: CATSRAGVLEKLFF. DNA for the CDR3: TGTGCCACCAGCAGAGCAGGGGTGTTGGAAAAACTGTTTTTT.

Regarding this clone: Germline and junction disagree at one end, which may indicate a read error. The chain uses TRBV6-5 and TRBJ2-1; D not certain. This CDR3 is 14 amino acids long. Germline lookup yields CDR1 MNHEY and CDR2 SVGAGI. The DNA of the CDR3 is TGTGCCAGCAGTTCCGGACCATTCCAGTTTGAGCTGTTCTTC. Its protein is CASSSGPFQFELFF.

The count of this clone is one. The chain uses TRBV15 and TRBJ2-2; D is undetermined. There are 14 residues in the CDR3. V lost 0 bases and J 1 base, leaving 3 bases between the germline ends. CDR1 is LNHNV and CDR2 is YYDKDF in the germline V gene (reference sequence). The CDR3 region is CATSRDWNTGELFF. DNA of the CDR3: TGTGCCACCAGCAGAGACTGGAACACCGGGGAGCTGTTTTTT.

This clone occurred once. The chain recombines TRBV7-8 with TRBJ1-5; D is possibly TRBD1 (6 bases). Germline values: CDR1 SGHVS, CDR2 FQNEAQ. Trimming took off 0 bases at V and 4 bases at J, with 7 bases between the two ends. CDR3 length: 14 residues. In nucleotides, the CDR3 is TGTGCCAGCAGCTTAGCAAGGGGGAATCAGCCCCAGCATTTT. Protein product: CASSLARGNQPQHF.

V gene TRBV28 combines with J gene TRBJ1-5, with 7 bases matching TRBD1. Germline V CDR1 and CDR2: MDHEN, SYDVKM. J lost 2 bases, V lost 5 bases, and 9 bases had no gene match. The CDR3 runs 16 residues. The CDR3 spells CASSLNRGEGNQPQHF. The DNA of the CDR3 is TGTGCCAGCAGTCTCAACAGGGGCGAGGGCAATCAGCCCCAGCATTTT.

V and J are TRBV6-5 and TRBJ1-2; 12 bases line up with TRBD1. This CDR3 has 15 amino acids. V was pared by 6 bases and J by 5 bases, with 7 bases of the junction left unmatched. The germline V gene has CDR1 MNHEY and CDR2 SVGAGI. CDR3 amino acids: CASSRDRGLQYGYTF. Written as DNA, the CDR3 is TGTGCCAGCAGCAGGGACAGGGGGCTTCAATATGGCTACACCTTC.

This clone has more than one count but fewer than ten. The chain joins TRBV27 to TRBJ1-4; D is perhaps TRBD1 (5 bases). Trimming shortened V by 6 bases and J by 8 bases, and 19 bases separated the two germline ends. This CDR3 spans 15 amino acids. Germline assignment: CDR1 MNHEY and CDR2 SMNVEV (reference sequence). The CDR3: CASSPGGLGQEKLFF. The CDR3 nucleotides are TGTGCCAGCAGCCCCGGGGGTTTGGGTCAGGAAAAACTGTTTTTT. Variable domain in full (rest from reference TRBV27 and TRBJ1-4): EAQVTQNPRYLITVTGKKLTVTCSQNMNHEYMSWYRQDPGLGLRQIYYSMNVEVTDKGDVPEGYKVSRKEKRNFPLILESPSPNQTSLYFCASSPGGLGQEKLFFGSGTQLSVL.

The chain's CDR3 is CASSSHLLAEGYNEQFF. CDR3 DNA: TGTGCCAGCAGCTCCCACCTACTAGCGGAGGGGTACAATGAGCAGTTCTTC. The chain links TRBV5-4 to TRBJ2-1; TRBD2 aligns across 8 bases. Germline V lookup: CDR1 SGHNT, CDR2 YYREEE (reference sequence). This CDR3 is 17 amino acids long. V trimming: 3 bases; J trimming: 4 bases; junction bases outside the gene matches: 12.

The DNA for the CDR3 is TGTGCCAGCAGCCGACAGGCCGTGGAGCCCCAGCATTTT. Its protein product is CASSRQAVEPQHF. The chain combines TRBV28 with TRBJ1-5, with a weak D call TRBD1 (6 bases). V dropped 6 bases and J dropped 8 bases, with 14 bases sitting between them. Germline CDR1 and CDR2: MDHEN and SYDVKM. This CDR3 comprises 13 residues.

This clone was observed a few times. This sequence joins TRBV24-1 and TRBJ2-5; D not resolved. V dropped 6 bases and J dropped 2 bases, with 15 bases sitting between them. CDR3 size: 15 residues. Germline V lookup: CDR1 KGHDR, CDR2 SFDVKD. In DNA, the CDR3 is TGTGCCACCAGTAGGCCTAGTGATCAACAAGAGACCCAGTACTTC. It encodes CATSRPSDQQETQYF.